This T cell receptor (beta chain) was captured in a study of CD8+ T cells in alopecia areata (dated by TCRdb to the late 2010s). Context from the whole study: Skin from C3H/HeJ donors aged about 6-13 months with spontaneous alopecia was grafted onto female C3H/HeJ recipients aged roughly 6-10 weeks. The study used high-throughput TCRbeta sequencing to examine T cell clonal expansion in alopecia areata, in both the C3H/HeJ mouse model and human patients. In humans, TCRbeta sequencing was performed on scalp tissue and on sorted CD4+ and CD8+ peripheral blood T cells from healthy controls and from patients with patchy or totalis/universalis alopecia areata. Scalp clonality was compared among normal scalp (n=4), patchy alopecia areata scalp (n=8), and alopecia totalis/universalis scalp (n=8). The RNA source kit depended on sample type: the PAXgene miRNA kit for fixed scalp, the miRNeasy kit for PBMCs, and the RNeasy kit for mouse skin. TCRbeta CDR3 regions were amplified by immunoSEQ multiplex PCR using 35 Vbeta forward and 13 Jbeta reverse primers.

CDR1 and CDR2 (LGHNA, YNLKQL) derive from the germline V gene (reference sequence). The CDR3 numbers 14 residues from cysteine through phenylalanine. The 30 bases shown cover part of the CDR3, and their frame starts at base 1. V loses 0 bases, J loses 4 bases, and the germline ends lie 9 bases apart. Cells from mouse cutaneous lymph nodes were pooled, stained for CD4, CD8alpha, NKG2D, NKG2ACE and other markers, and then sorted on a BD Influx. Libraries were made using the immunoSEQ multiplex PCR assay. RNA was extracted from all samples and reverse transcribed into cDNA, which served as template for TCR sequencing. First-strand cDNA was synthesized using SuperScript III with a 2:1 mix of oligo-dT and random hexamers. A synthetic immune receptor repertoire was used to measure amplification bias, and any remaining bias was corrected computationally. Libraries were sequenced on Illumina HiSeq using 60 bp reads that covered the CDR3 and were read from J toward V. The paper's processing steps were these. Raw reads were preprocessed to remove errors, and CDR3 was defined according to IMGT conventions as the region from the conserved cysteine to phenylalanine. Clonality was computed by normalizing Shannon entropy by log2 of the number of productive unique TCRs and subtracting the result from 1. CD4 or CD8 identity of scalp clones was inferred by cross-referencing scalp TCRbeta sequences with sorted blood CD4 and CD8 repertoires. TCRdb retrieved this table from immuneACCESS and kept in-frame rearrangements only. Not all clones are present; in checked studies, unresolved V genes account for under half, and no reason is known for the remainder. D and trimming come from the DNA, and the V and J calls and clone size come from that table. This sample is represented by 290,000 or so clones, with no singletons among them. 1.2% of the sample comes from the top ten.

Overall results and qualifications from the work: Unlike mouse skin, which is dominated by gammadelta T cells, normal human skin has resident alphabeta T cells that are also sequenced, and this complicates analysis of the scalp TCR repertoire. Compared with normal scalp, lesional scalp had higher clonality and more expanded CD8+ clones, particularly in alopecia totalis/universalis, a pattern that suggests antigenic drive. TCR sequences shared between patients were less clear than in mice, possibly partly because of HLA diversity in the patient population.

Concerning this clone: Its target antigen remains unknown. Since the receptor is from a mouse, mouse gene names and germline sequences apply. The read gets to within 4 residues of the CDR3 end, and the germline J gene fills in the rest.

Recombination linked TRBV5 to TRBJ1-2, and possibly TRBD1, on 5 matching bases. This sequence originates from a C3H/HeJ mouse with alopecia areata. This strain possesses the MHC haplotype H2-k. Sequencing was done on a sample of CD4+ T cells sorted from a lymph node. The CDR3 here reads CASSQDYDSSDYTF. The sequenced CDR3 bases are TGTGCCAGCAGCCAAGATTACGACAGCTCC.